Below are 11 T cell receptor beta chains sequenced from a single sample in a study of T cell repertoires in cytomegalovirus infection. From the reads, TCRdb called clonotypes with MiXCR, one entry per CDR3 protein. The repertoire consists of a few hundred thousand distinct CDR3 sequences, with under 20% occurring once and the leading ten covering more than 10%. The sequenced sample consisted of PBMCs. These receptors all stem from a human donor in good health (CMV status not recorded). Some clones in this sample may be carry-over from other donors' samples.

This clonotype was counted ten times or more. The V call is TRBV11-2, the J call TRBJ2-1; D call uncertain. Germline V gene data show CDR1 as SGHAT and CDR2 as FQNNGV. Trimming stripped 0 bases from V and 7 bases from J, with 7 bases between. The CDR3 covers 13 residues. The CDR3 DNA reads as TGTGCCAGCAGCTTAGACCCCGAAAATGAGCAGTTCTTC. It specifies CASSLDPENEQFF.

This clonotype showed up just a few times. V and J are TRBV7-9 and TRBJ1-6; D gene unclear. The ends were cut back, 7 bases at V and 5 bases at J, with 12 bases in the middle. The germline CDR1 and CDR2 sequences are SEHNR and FQNEAQ (reference sequence). The CDR3 has 14 amino acids. The CDR3 protein is CASTGGLDNSPLHF. In DNA form, the CDR3 reads TGTGCCAGCACAGGAGGACTGGATAATTCACCCCTCCACTTT. Based on the CDR3 plus reference TRBV7-9 and TRBJ1-6, the full variable domain is DTGVSQNPRHKITKRGQNVTFRCDPISEHNRLYWYRQTLGQGPEFLTYFQNEAQLEKSRLLSDRFSAERPKGSFSTLEIQRTEQGDSAMYLCASTGGLDNSPLHFGNGTRLTVT.

CDR3 nucleotides: TGTGCCAGCATGAGGGACAGGGGGCAAGAGACCCAGTACTTC. The encoded protein is CASMRDRGQETQYF. The chain has TRBV6-1 and TRBJ2-5, with 11 bases identical to TRBD1. Per the germline V gene, CDR1 is MNHNS and CDR2 is SASEGT. V shed 7 bases, J shed 2 bases, and the junction held 3 bases outside the gene matches. The CDR3 is 14 residues long.

The table lists this clonotype with a few counts. This CDR3 reads CASSPTRGVHEQYF. The DNA of the CDR3 is TGTGCCAGCAGCCCAACGAGAGGGGTGCACGAGCAGTACTTC. This sequence joins TRBV7-2 and TRBJ2-7, with D possibly called TRBD1 or TRBD2 (5 bases each). In germline, CDR1 is SGHTA, CDR2 FQGNSA. The CDR3 consists of 14 residues. Between the trimmed V and J ends, which lost 5 bases and 5 bases, there was a span of 16 bases.

The J gene is TRBJ2-7, the V gene TRBV10-3; D is possibly TRBD1 (6 bases). The germline CDR1 and CDR2 sequences are ENHRY and SYGVKD. This CDR3 spans 12 amino acids. Trimming removed 8 bases from V and 1 base from J, with 9 bases in between. In nucleotides, the CDR3 is TGTGCCATCCGGGACACTTCCTACGAGCAGTACTTC. This encodes CAIRDTSYEQYF.

This clonotype was counted many times. The rearrangement uses TRBV7-6 and TRBJ2-7; either TRBD1 or TRBD2 may fit D (6 bases each). CDR1 SGHVS and CDR2 FNYEAQ come from the germline V gene. Trimming removed 3 bases at V and 3 bases at J, with 12 bases between. The CDR3 has 14 amino acids. The CDR3 is CASSLGGENYEQYF. CDR3 nucleotide sequence: TGTGCCAGCAGCTTGGGGGGCGAAAACTACGAGCAGTACTTC.

V and J are TRBV7-9 and TRBJ2-5; D could derive from TRBD1 or TRBD2 (5 bases each). V lost 4 bases and J 3 bases, leaving 12 bases between the germline ends. Per the germline V gene, CDR1 is SEHNR and CDR2 is FQNEAQ (reference sequence). This CDR3 has 14 amino acids. The chain's CDR3 is CASSSRGTEETQYF. The CDR3 DNA sequence: TGTGCCAGCAGCTCCCGGGGCACAGAAGAGACCCAGTACTTC.

The V call is TRBV20-1, the J call TRBJ2-7; 8 nucleotides agree with TRBD2. The germline V gene encodes CDR1 DFQATT and CDR2 SNEGSKA (reference sequence). The CDR3 consists of 14 residues. V was clipped by 0 bases and J by 10 bases; unmatched bases: 11. CDR3 DNA sequence: TGCAGTGCTAGAGATGGGTTAGCGGGGTTCCTCCAGTACTTC. Translated, it gives CSARDGLAGFLQYF.

This clonotype was seen at least ten times. The chain uses TRBV7-9 and TRBJ1-2; D call uncertain. The CDR3 is 15 amino acids. CDR1 and CDR2 from the germline V gene are SEHNR and FQNEAQ (reference sequence). V dropped 2 bases and J dropped 8 bases, with 18 bases sitting between them. In nucleotides, the CDR3 is TGTGCCAGCAGCTTATTTGCTTCGGTAGGATTCGGCTACACCTTC. Its translation: CASSLFASVGFGYTF.

This clonotype was counted only a few times. The chain is built from TRBV7-9 and TRBJ2-3, with 8 bases identical to TRBD1. This CDR3 has 16 residues. CDR1 SEHNR and CDR2 FQNEAQ come from the germline V gene (reference sequence). J was trimmed by 7 bases and V by 8 bases; bases with no gene match: 17. CDR3 in amino acids: CASRLNLGQAMYTQYF. CDR3 DNA sequence: TGTGCCAGCCGACTGAACCTGGGACAGGCCATGTATACGCAGTATTTT.

This chain links TRBV4-2 with TRBJ2-2; 8 nucleotides align to TRBD1. Germline CDR1 is LGHNA and CDR2 is YNFKEQ. Trimming cost V 1 base and J 6 bases; bases outside gene matches: 4. This CDR3 has 15 residues. CDR3 sequence reads: CASSQATGAAGELFF. CDR3 in DNA: TGTGCCAGCAGCCAAGCGACAGGGGCGGCCGGGGAGCTGTTTTTT.